These 15 T cell receptor beta chains share one sample of origin, sequenced in a study of CD8 T cells in ankylosing spondylitis. TCRdb recomputed calls from the 5' RACE reads with MiXCR, one row per CDR3 protein. The table shows under 150,000 distinct CDR3 sequences, with approximately 15% occurring only once. The material sequenced was blood, either unsorted or a sorted T cell fraction (not recorded which). The receptors were gathered from a female donor with ankylosing spondylitis or in good health (not recorded which).

The CDR3 reads CSAGIAGVTGELFF. In DNA form, the CDR3 reads TGCAGTGCTGGGATAGCGGGGGTCACCGGGGAGCTGTTTTTT. This sequence joins TRBV20-1 and TRBJ2-2, with TRBD2 identical over 9 bases. The trim removed 5 bases at V and 4 bases at J, leaving 5 bases unmatched. Germline V lookup: CDR1 DFQATT, CDR2 SNEGSKA (reference sequence). The CDR3 sequence is 14 residues long.

This clonotype was seen only a few times. The rearrangement joins TRBV2 to TRBJ2-3; D remains ambiguous. This CDR3 is 14 amino acids long. Trimming shortened V by 7 bases and J by 0 bases, and 11 bases separated the two germline ends. Germline lookup yields CDR1 SNHLY and CDR2 FYNNEI. CDR3: CASTPGSSTDTQYF. In nucleotides, the CDR3 is TGTGCCAGCACGCCAGGATCTAGCACAGATACGCAGTATTTT.

The chain couples TRBV18 to TRBJ1-4, with D perhaps matching TRBD1 (5 bases). Trimming removed 0 bases from V and 7 bases from J, with 9 bases in between. The germline CDR1 and CDR2 sequences are KGHSH and LQKENI. This CDR3 region has 14 residues. As DNA, the CDR3 is TGTGCCAGCTCACCACCGGGACGTAGTGAAAAACTGTTTTTT. It is translated as CASSPPGRSEKLFF.

This clonotype was picked up many times. The chain joins TRBV3-1 to TRBJ2-1; no clear D. The CDR3 spans 12 residues. Germline-derived CDR1 and CDR2 are LGHDT and YNNKEL (reference sequence). V was shortened by 6 bases and J by 8 bases, with 11 bases between the two germline ends. CDR3 nucleotides: TGTGCCAGCAGTCCTAATTCCGATGAGCAGTTCTTC. Translation: CASSPNSDEQFF.

V is TRBV7-9 and J is TRBJ1-2, with TRBD1 as a possible D gene (6 bases). Between the trimmed V and J ends, which lost 5 bases and 2 bases, there was a span of 12 bases. Germline V gene sequence: CDR1 SEHNR, CDR2 FQNEAQ (reference sequence). The CDR3 runs 14 residues. The CDR3 spells CASSLAGTNYGYTF. In DNA form, the CDR3 reads TGTGCCAGCAGCCTCGCCGGGACAAACTATGGCTACACCTTC.

For this clonotype: A much larger clone lies one base from this, so it may be a read error. The chain joins TRBV19 to TRBJ2-6, with 9 nucleotides matching TRBD1. CDR1 LNHDA and CDR2 SQIVND come from the germline V gene (reference sequence). CDR3 size: 17 residues. CDR3 sequence reads: CASRTGTGSSGANGLTF. CDR3 DNA sequence: TGTGCCAGTAGGACCGGGACAGGGAGCTCTGGGGCCAACGGCCTGACTTTC.

Concerning this clonotype: Just one base apart from a much larger clone, this may be a read error. This chain links TRBV4-1 with TRBJ1-1; D uncertain. Germline V gives CDR1 MGHRA, CDR2 YSYEKL. This CDR3 has 12 amino acids. The chain's CDR3 is CASGQVGREAFF. As DNA, the CDR3 is TGCGCCAGCGGCCAAGTTGGACGCGAAGCTTTCTTT.

This clonotype was counted only a few times. V gene TRBV6-2 or TRBV6-3 combines with J gene TRBJ1-5; a possible D gene is TRBD1 (6 bases). The V gene lost 6 bases and the J gene lost 3 bases, with 15 bases spanning the gap. This CDR3 is 15 amino acids long. Germline assignment: CDR1 MNHEY and CDR2 SVGEGT. CDR3 coding DNA: TGTGCCAGCAGAACCCAGGGGCTCGTCAATCAGCCCCAGCATTTT. It translates to CASRTQGLVNQPQHF.

This clonotype appeared a few times. The chain recombines TRBV20-1 with TRBJ2-1; D gene ambiguous. Trimming took 3 bases from V and 2 from J, leaving 8 bases between them. The CDR3 has 13 residues. Germline values: CDR1 DFQATT, CDR2 SNEGSKA (reference sequence). The CDR3 here is CSASPTPYNEQFF. CDR3 coding DNA: TGCAGTGCTAGCCCAACCCCCTACAATGAGCAGTTCTTC.

CDR3 residues: CAISAIAQGMRQFF. The CDR3 nucleotides are TGTGCCATCAGTGCCATCGCCCAGGGGATGAGGCAGTTCTTC. V is TRBV10-3 and J is TRBJ2-1, with a possible D match to TRBD1 (6 bases). Trimming left V 4 bases short and J 12 bases short, with 19 bases between. This CDR3 has 14 amino acids. CDR1 ENHRY and CDR2 SYGVKD come from the germline V gene.

A few counts support this clonotype. V gene TRBV18 combines with J gene TRBJ2-7, with 7 bases aligning to TRBD2. The V gene end was trimmed by 3 bases and the J gene end by 0 bases; junction bases not matched to a gene: 5. Germline-derived CDR1 and CDR2 are KGHSH and LQKENI. The CDR3 runs 15 residues. The CDR3 coding sequence is TGTGCCAGCTCACCTTCTAGCGGAGGCTCCTACGAGCAGTACTTC. Its protein product is CASSPSSGGSYEQYF. Full variable domain (outside the CDR3, taken from reference TRBV18 and TRBJ2-7): NAGVMQNPRHLVRRRGQEARLRCSPMKGHSHVYWYRQLPEEGLKFMVYLQKENIIDESGMPKERFSAEFPKEGPSILRIQQVVRGDSAAYFCASSPSSGGSYEQYFGPGTRLTVT.

The chain is built from TRBV18 and TRBJ1-5, with D hard to call. CDR1 and CDR2 from the germline V gene are KGHSH and LQKENI. V lost 2 bases, J lost 0 bases, and 8 bases lay in between. The CDR3 spans 15 residues. The CDR3 DNA reads TGTGCCAGCTCACCATCGGGGAATAGCAATCAGCCCCAGCATTTT. Its protein product is CASSPSGNSNQPQHF. Full variable domain (outside the CDR3, taken from reference TRBV18 and TRBJ1-5): NAGVMQNPRHLVRRRGQEARLRCSPMKGHSHVYWYRQLPEEGLKFMVYLQKENIIDESGMPKERFSAEFPKEGPSILRIQQVVRGDSAAYFCASSPSGNSNQPQHFGDGTRLSIL.

In DNA, the CDR3 is TGTGCCAGCAGCTCTTCGAACAGGGGGAGTCGAGCTGAAGCTTTCTTT. Protein sequence: CASSSSNRGSRAEAFF. The rearrangement joins TRBV11-2 to TRBJ1-1; TRBD1 agrees at 8 bases. With V trimmed by 4 bases and J by 6 bases, 13 bases remained unmatched. Per the germline V gene, CDR1 is SGHAT and CDR2 is FQNNGV. The CDR3 consists of 16 residues.

The chain links TRBV20-1 to TRBJ1-5; D may be TRBD1 (6 bases). The germline V gene has CDR1 DFQATT and CDR2 SNEGSKA (reference sequence). Trimming cost V 4 bases and J 5 bases, with 21 bases left between them. The CDR3 runs 16 residues. CDR3 nucleotides: TGCAGTGCTATCCAAAGGCCGGGGGGCAGCGATCAGCCCCAGCATTTT. Protein sequence: CSAIQRPGGSDQPQHF.

This clonotype has more than one count but fewer than ten. In DNA form, the CDR3 reads TGTGCCAGCAGCCTCGGACAAACAGATCAGCCCCAGCATTTT. As protein: CASSLGQTDQPQHF. V usage is TRBV11-2 and J usage is TRBJ1-5, with D maybe TRBD1 (5 bases). This CDR3 is 14 amino acids long. Deletions cut 5 bases from V and 5 bases from J, with 13 bases between. Germline V gene sequence: CDR1 SGHAT, CDR2 FQNNGV.